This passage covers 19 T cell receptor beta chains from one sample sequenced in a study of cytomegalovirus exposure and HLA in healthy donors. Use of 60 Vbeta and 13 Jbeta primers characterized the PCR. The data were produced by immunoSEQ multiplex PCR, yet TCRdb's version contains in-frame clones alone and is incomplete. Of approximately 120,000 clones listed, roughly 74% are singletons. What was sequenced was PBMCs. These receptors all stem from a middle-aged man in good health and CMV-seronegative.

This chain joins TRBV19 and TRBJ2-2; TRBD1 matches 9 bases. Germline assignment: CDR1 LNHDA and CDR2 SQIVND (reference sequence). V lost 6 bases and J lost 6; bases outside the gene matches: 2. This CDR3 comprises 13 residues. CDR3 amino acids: CASRTGGAGELFF. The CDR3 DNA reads TGTGCCAGTAGGACAGGGGGAGCCGGGGAGCTGTTTTTT. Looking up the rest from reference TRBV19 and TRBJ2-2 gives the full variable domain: DGGITQSPKYLFRKEGQNVTLSCEQNLNHDAMYWYRQDPGQGLRLIYYSQIVNDFQKGDIAEGYSVSREKKESFPLTVTSAQKNPTAFYLCASRTGGAGELFFGEGSRLTVL.

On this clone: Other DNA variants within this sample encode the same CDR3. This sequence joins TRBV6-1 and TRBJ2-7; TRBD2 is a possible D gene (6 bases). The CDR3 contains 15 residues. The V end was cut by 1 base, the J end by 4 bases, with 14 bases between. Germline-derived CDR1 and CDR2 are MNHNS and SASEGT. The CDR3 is CASSEVGGASYEQYF. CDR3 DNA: TGTGCCAGCAGTGAAGTGGGAGGTGCCTCTTACGAGCAGTACTTC.

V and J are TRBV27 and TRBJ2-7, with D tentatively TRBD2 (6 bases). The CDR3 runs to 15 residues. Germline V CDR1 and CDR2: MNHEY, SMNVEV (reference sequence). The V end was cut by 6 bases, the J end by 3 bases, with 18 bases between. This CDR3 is CASREWTEGSYEQYF. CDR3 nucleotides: TGTGCCAGCAGAGAGTGGACGGAGGGAAGCTACGAGCAGTACTTC.

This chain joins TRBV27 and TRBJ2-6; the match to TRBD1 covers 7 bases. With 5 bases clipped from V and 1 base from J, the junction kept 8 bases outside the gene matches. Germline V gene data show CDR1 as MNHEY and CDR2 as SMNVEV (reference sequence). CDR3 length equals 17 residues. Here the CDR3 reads CASSITGELSGANVLTF. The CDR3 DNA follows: TGTGCCAGCAGTATTACAGGGGAGCTTTCTGGGGCCAACGTCCTGACTTTC.

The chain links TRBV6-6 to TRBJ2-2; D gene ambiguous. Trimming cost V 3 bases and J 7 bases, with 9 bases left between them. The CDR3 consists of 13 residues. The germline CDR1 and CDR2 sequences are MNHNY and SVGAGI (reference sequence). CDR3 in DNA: TGTGCCAGCAGTTATCTACGAGGCGGGGAGCTGTTTTTT. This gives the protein CASSYLRGGELFF.

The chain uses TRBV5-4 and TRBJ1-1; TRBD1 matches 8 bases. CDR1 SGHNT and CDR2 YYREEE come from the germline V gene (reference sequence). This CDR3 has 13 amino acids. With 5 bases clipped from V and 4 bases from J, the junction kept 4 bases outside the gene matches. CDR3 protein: CASRSTGGTEAFF. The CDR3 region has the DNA TGTGCCAGCAGATCTACAGGGGGCACTGAAGCTTTCTTT.

Here the CDR3 DNA reads TGTGCCAGCAGTTTATGGGCAGGGCATTCGGATCAGCCCCAGCATTTT. It yields the protein CASSLWAGHSDQPQHF. The genes are TRBV27 and TRBJ1-5; D is perhaps TRBD1 (5 bases). The germline CDR1 and CDR2 sequences are MNHEY and SMNVEV (reference sequence). This CDR3 has 16 amino acids. Deletions cut 1 base from V and 5 bases from J, with 15 bases between.

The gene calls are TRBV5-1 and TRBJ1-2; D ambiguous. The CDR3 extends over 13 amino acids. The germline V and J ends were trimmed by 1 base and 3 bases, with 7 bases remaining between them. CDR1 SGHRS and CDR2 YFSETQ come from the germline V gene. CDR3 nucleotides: TGCGCCAGCAGCTTGACGGGTGACTATGGCTACACCTTC. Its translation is CASSLTGDYGYTF.

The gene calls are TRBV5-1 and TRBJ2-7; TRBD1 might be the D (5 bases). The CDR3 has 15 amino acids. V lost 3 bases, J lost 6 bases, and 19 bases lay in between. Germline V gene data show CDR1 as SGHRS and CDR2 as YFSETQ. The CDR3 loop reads CASSSGQGISGEQYF. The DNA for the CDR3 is TGCGCCAGCAGCTCTGGTCAGGGTATCAGTGGCGAGCAGTACTTC.

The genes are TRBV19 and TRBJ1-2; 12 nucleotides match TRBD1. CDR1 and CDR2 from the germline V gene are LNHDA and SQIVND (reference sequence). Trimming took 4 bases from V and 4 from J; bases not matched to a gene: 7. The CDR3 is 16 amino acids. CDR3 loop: CASSNNPGQGAYGYTF. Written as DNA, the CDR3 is TGTGCCAGTAGTAATAACCCGGGACAGGGGGCCTATGGCTACACCTTC.

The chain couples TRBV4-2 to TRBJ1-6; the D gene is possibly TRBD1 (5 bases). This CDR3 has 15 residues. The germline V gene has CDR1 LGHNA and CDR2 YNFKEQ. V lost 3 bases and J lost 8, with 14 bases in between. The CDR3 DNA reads TGTGCCAGCAGCCAGGATGGGGGGATGGATTCACCCCTCCACTTT. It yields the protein CASSQDGGMDSPLHF.

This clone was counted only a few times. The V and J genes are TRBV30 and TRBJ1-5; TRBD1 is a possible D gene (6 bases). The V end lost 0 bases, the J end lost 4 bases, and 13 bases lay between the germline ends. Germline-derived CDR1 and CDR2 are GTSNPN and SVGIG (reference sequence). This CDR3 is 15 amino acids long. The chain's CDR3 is CAWSVAGGRNQPQHF. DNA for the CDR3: TGTGCCTGGAGTGTAGCGGGGGGCAGGAATCAGCCCCAGCATTTT.

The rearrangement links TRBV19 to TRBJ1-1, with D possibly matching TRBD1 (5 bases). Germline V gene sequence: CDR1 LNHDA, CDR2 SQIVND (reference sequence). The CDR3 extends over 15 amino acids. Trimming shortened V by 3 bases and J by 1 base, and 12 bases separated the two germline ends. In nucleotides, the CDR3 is TGTGCCAGTAGTATTGGCGGCAGGGCGAACACTGAAGCTTTCTTT. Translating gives CASSIGGRANTEAFF.

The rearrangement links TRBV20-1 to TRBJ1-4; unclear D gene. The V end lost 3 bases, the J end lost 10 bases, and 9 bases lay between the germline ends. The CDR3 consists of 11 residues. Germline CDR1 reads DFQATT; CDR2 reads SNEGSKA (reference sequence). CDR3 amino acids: CSARISGKLFF. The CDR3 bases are TGCAGTGCTAGGATCAGCGGAAAACTGTTTTTT.

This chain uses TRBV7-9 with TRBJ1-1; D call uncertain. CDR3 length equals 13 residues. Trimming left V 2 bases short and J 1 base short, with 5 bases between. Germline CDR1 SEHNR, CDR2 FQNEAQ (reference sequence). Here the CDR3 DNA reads TGTGCCAGCAGCTTAAGCGGGAACACTGAAGCTTTCTTT. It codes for CASSLSGNTEAFF. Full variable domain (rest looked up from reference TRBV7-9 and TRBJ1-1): DTGVSQNPRHKITKRGQNVTFRCDPISEHNRLYWYRQTLGQGPEFLTYFQNEAQLEKSRLLSDRFSAERPKGSFSTLEIQRTEQGDSAMYLCASSLSGNTEAFFGQGTRLTVV.

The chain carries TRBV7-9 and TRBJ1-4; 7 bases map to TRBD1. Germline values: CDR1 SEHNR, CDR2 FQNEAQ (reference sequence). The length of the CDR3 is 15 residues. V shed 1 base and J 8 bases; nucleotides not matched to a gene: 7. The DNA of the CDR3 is TGTGCCAGCAGCTTAGTCGCAGCCAGGGGGGAAAAACTGTTTTTT. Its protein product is CASSLVAARGEKLFF. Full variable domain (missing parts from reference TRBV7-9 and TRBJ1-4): DTGVSQNPRHKITKRGQNVTFRCDPISEHNRLYWYRQTLGQGPEFLTYFQNEAQLEKSRLLSDRFSAERPKGSFSTLEIQRTEQGDSAMYLCASSLVAARGEKLFFGSGTQLSVL.

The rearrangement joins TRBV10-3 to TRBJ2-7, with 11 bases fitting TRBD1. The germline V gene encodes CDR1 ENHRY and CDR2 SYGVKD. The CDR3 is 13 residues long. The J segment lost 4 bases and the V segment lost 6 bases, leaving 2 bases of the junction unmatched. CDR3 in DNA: TGTGCCATCAGGGGACAGGGGGTATACGAGCAGTACTTC. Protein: CAIRGQGVYEQYF.

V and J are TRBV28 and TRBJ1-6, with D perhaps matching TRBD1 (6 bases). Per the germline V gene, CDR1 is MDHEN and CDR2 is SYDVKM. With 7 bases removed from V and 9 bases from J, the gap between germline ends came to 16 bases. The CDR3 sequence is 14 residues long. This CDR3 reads CASNPQGSSSPLHF. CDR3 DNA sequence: TGTGCCAGCAACCCCCAGGGGAGTAGTTCACCCCTCCACTTT.

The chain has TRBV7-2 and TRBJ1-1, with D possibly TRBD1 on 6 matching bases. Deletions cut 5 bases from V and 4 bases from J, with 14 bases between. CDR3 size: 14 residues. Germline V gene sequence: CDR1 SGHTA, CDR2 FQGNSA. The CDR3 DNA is TGTGCCAGCAGCAAGAACAGGGCGGGCACTGAAGCTTTCTTT. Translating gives CASSKNRAGTEAFF. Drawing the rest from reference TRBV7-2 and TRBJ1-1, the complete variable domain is GAGVSQSPSNKVTEKGKDVELRCDPISGHTALYWYRQSLGQGLEFLIYFQGNSAPDKSGLPSDRFSAERTGGSVSTLTIQRTQQEDSAVYLCASSKNRAGTEAFFGQGTRLTVV.